These T cell receptor beta chains were read from a single sample in a study of naive and memory T cell subsets. TCRdb independently ran MiXCR on the UMI-ligation and nested PCR reads; one entry per CDR3 protein. The top ten clones hold 1.6% of a sample with roughly 98,000 distinct CDR3 sequences, roughly 7% of them seen once. Sample: central memory CD4+ T cells from blood. The receptors here all came from a human donor in good health. The conserved cysteine and the conserved F or W are not part of the CDR3 here.

cdr3_length | j_call | v_call | cdr3_aa
11 | TRBJ2-5 | TRBV29-1 | SVVTLYQETQY
14 | TRBJ1-4 | TRBV14 | ASSQSSFWSPVELF
15 | TRBJ2-1 | TRBV11-3 | ASSSRPTSGSRNEQF
13 | TRBJ2-2 | TRBV7-2 | ASSQSLAVAGELF
12 | TRBJ2-6 | TRBV4-3 | ASSQRGGANVLT
14 | TRBJ2-2 | TRBV30 | AWSPGTSGNTGELF
18 | TRBJ2-4 | TRBV21-1 | ASSKALLGQETLAKNIQY
14 | TRBJ2-3 | TRBV10-3 | AISRLAGDGTDTQY
11 | TRBJ2-5 | TRBV29-1 | SVFPGPLGTQY
13 | TRBJ1-1 | TRBV30 | AWRLRGLAQTEAF
13 | TRBJ2-2 | TRBV12-3/TRBV12-4 | ASSLRTGNTGELF
15 | TRBJ2-6 | TRBV6-1 | ASSTGGVVSGANVLT
12 | TRBJ2-2 | TRBV12-3/TRBV12-4 | ASSLTGKPGELF
10 | TRBJ2-1 | TRBV10-3 | ATGTSGNEQF
11 | TRBJ1-5 | TRBV21-1 | ASSNPDYQPQH
13 | TRBJ1-3 | TRBV29-1 | SVGDRPGAGNTIY
17 | TRBJ2-4 | TRBV28 | ATIHTLGGGKAAKNIQY
11 | TRBJ1-1 | TRBV29-1 | SAQGRSNTEAF
11 | TRBJ1-1 | TRBV7-2 | ASSGQGAIEAF
11 | TRBJ2-3 | TRBV6-6 | ASSYPYTDTQY
11 | TRBJ2-7 | TRBV20-1 | SASSLRSYEQY
12 | TRBJ1-6 | TRBV11-3 | ASSQTGFRSPLH
13 | TRBJ2-7 | TRBV20-1 | SARGGTLSSYEQY
12 | TRBJ2-7 | TRBV28 | ASSSGGSPYEQY
11 | TRBJ2-1 | TRBV3-1 | ASRNGGSNEQF
16 | TRBJ2-4 | TRBV18 | ASSPPGAKNLAKNIQY
11 | TRBJ1-2 | TRBV12-3/TRBV12-4 | ASSRTGIGGYT
16 | TRBJ2-6 | TRBV9 | ASSEGGHTSLGANVLT
15 | TRBJ2-2 | TRBV12-3/TRBV12-4 | ASSLASGLNWGGELF
14 | TRBJ2-2 | TRBV24-1 | ATSDPGKGSRGELF
10 | TRBJ2-5 | TRBV29-1 | SVRGGRETQY
13 | TRBJ1-6 | TRBV4-3 | ASSRGLQGDSPLH
12 | TRBJ2-1 | TRBV11-3 | ASSFRAGGDEQF
13 | TRBJ2-1 | TRBV18 | ASSFMGQTYNEQF
14 | TRBJ2-7 | TRBV5-5 | ASSGAGTRFLYEQY
13 | TRBJ1-4 | TRBV28 | ASSRGGGTNEKLF
13 | TRBJ2-3 | TRBV2 | ASRTQGASTDTQY
12 | TRBJ1-5 | TRBV28 | ASSLDRRNQPQH
9 | TRBJ2-1 | TRBV29-1 | SVRGTNEQF
15 | TRBJ2-3 | TRBV11-2 | ASSSFLLAGVTDTQY
10 | TRBJ2-3 | TRBV14 | ASSHRRGTQY
11 | TRBJ1-2 | TRBV7-9 | ASSMDRVYGYT
11 | TRBJ1-5 | TRBV28 | ASSLWGSQPQH
11 | TRBJ2-7 | TRBV20-1 | SAAPHRTYEQY
14 | TRBJ2-5 | TRBV14 | ASSFLPPGQQETQY
11 | TRBJ2-7 | TRBV20-1 | SAADRVTYEQY
12 | TRBJ2-7 | TRBV7-2 | ASSFSSGTYEQY
12 | TRBJ2-7 | TRBV10-3 | AISEGDDDYEQY
10 | TRBJ2-1 | TRBV6-1 | ASSEGSHEQF
16 | TRBJ2-5 | TRBV4-1 | ASSRSGATAGIPETQY
8 | TRBJ2-1 | TRBV20-1 | SASDNEQF
12 | TRBJ1-1 | TRBV15 | ATSRTGEGTEAF
11 | TRBJ1-1 | TRBV12-3/TRBV12-4 | ASSLESRTEAF